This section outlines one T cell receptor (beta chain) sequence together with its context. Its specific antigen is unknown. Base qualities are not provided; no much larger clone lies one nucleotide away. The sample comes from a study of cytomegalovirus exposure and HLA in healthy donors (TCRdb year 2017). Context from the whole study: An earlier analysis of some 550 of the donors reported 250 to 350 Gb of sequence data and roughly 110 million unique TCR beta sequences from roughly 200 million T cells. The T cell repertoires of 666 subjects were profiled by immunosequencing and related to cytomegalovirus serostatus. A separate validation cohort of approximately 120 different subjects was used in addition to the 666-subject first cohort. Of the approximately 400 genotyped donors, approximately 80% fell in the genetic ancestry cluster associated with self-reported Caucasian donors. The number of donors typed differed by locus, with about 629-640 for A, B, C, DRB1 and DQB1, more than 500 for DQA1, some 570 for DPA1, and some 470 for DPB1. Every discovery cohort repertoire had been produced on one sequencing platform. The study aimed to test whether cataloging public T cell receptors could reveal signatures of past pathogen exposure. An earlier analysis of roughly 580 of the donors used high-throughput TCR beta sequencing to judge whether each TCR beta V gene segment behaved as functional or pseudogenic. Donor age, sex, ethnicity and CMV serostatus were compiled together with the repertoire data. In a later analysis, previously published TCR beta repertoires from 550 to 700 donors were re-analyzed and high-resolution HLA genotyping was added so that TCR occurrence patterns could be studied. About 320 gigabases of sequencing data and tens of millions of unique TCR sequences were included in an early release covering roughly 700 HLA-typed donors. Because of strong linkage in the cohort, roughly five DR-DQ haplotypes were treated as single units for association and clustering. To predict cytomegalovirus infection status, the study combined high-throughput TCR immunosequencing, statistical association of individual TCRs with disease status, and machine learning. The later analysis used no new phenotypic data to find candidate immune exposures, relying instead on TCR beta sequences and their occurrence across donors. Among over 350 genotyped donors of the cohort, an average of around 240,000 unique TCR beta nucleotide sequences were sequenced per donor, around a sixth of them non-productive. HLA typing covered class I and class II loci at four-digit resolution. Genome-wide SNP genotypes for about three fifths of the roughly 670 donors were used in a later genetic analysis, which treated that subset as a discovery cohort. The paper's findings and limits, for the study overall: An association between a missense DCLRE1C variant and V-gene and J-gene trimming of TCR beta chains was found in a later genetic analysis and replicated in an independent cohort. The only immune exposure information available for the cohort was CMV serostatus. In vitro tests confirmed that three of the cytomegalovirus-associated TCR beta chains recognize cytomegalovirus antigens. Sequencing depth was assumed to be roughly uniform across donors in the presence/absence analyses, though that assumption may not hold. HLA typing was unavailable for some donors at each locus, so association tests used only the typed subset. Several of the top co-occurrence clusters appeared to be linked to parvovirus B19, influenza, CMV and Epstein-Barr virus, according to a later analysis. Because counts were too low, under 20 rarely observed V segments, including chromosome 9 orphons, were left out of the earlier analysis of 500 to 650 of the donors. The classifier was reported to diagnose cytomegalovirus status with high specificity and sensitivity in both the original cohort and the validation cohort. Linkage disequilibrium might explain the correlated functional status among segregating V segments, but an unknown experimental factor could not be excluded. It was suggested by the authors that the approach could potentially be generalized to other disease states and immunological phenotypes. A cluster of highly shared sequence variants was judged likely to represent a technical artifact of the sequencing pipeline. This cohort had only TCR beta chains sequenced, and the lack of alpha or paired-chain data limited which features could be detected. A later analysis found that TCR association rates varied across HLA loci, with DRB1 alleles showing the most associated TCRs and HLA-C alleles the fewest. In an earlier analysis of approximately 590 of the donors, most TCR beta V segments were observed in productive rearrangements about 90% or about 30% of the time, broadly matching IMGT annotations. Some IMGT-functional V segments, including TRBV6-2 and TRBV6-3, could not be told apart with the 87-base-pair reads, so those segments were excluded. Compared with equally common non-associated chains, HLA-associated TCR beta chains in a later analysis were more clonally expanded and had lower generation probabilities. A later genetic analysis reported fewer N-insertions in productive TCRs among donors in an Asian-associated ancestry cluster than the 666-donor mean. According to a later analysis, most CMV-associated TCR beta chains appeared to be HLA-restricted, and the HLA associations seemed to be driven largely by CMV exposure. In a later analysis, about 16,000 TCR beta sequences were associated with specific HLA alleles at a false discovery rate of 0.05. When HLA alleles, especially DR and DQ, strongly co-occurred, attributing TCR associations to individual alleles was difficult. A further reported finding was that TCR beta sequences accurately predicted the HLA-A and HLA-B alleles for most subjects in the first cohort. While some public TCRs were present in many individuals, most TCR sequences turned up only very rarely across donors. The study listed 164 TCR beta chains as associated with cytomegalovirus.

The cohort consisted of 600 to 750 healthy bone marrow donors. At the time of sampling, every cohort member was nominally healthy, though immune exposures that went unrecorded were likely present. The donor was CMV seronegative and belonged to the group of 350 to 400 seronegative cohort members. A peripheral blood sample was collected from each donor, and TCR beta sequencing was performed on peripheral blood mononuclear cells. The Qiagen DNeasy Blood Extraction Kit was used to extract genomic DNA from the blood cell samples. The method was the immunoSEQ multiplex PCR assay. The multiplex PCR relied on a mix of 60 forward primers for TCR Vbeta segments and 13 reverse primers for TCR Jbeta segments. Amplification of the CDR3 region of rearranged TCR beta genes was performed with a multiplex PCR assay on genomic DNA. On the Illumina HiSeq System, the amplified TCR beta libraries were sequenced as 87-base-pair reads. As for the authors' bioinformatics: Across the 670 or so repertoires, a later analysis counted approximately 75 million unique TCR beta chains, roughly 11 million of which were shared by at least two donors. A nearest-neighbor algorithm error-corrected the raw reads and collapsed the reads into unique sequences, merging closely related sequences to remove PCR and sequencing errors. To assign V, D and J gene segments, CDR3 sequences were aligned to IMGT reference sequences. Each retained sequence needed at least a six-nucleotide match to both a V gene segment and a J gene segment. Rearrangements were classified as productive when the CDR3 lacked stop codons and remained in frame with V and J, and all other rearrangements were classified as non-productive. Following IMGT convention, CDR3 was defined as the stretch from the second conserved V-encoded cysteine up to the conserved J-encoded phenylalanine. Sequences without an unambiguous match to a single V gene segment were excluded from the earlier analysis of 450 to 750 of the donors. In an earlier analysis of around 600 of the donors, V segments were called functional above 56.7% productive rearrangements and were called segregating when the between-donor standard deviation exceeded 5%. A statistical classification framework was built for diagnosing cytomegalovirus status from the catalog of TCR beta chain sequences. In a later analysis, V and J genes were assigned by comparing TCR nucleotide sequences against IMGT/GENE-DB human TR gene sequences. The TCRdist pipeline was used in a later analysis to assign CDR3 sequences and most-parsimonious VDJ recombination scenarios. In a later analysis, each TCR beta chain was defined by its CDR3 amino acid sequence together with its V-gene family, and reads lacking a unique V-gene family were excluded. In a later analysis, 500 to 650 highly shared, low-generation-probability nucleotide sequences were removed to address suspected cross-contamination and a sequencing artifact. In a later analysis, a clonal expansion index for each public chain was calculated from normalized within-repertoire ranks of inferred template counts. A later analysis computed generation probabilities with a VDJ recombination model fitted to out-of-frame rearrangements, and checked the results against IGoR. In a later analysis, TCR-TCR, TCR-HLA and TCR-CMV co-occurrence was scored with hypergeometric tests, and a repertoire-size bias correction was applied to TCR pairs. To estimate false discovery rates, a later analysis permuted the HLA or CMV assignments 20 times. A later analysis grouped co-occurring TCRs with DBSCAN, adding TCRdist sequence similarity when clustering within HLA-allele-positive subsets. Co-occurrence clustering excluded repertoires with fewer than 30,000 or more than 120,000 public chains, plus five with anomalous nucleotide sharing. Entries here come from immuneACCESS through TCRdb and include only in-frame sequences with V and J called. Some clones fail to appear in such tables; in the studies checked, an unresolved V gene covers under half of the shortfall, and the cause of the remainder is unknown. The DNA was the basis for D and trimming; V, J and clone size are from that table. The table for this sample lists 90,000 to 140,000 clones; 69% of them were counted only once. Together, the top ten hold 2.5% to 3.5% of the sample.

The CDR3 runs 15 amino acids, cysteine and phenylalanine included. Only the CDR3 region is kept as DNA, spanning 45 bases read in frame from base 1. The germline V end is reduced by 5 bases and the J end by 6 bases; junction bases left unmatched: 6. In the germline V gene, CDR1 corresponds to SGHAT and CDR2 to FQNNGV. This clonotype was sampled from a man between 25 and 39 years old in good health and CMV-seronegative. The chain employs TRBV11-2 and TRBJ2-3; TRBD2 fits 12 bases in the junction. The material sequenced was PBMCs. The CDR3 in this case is CASSQTSGGLDTQYF. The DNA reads TGTGCCAGCAGCCAGACTAGCGGGGGACTGGATACGCAGTATTTT.